The clone carrying this TCR beta chain was recorded once. Its antigen is currently unknown. CDR1 and CDR2 from the germline V gene are SNHLY and FYNNEI. Trimming pared 4 bases from V and 5 bases from J, leaving 8 bases between. CDR3 size: 12 residues. The table came from immunoSEQ multiplex PCR; TCRdb's copy has only in-frame clones and leaves some out. This table has about 45,000 clones, 91% appearing once. The data derive from a study of graft-versus-host responses after intestinal transplantation. Study-level information: Anti-thymocyte globulin induction was given to all recipients, followed by tacrolimus and steroids for around three years.

General observations from the study: Declining HvG levels early post-transplant were linked to peak circulating GvH clone levels.

The chain employs TRBV2 and TRBJ2-5; the D gene could be TRBD1 or TRBD2 (5 bases each). This receptor was taken from a human patient who received an intestinal transplant, so some T cells may come from the graft donor. Specimen: PBMCs, collected 524 days after transplant. DNA of the CDR3: TGTGCCAGCAGTGCCTGGGGGGAGACCCAGTACTTC. Its protein is CASSAWGETQYF.